This entry features one T cell receptor (beta chain) sequence. No antigen is known for it. CDR3 size: 16 residues. The J segment lost 3 bases and the V segment lost 0 bases, leaving 6 bases of the junction unmatched. Germline CDR1 and CDR2: MGHDK and SYGVNS. Sequential positive selection took CD4 T cells first, then CD8 T cells. These data originate in a study of naive and memory T cell subsets. An equimolar mix of two oligonucleotides served as the beta constant-region primer for TRBC1 and TRBC2. Four rounds of PCR amplified the ligated cDNA using nested alpha and beta constant-region primers plus SP2. MiXCR, applied by TCRdb to the UMI-ligation and nested PCR reads, yields one record per CDR3 protein. This repertoire shows over 110,000 distinct CDR3 sequences, approximately 20% found once; its top ten account for 0.6% to 0.7%. Study results and limitations: Possibly reflecting memory cells re-expressing CD45RA, a few larger clonotypes occurred in naive repertoires, especially CD8. There was no ground truth to check naive and memory subset results.

The chain joins TRBV25-1 to TRBJ2-7, with TRBD2 matching 9 bases. Sequences were obtained from naive CD8+ T cells from blood. The sequence came from a human donor in good health. The CDR3 DNA follows: TGTGCCAGCAGTGAATATGGAGCGGGAGGAGGCTACGAGCAGTACTTC. Its protein is CASSEYGAGGGYEQYF.